There are a few counts of the clone carrying this T cell receptor (beta chain). Antigen specificity is unknown. TCRdb re-called the reads with MiXCR, one entry per CDR3 protein. The profile shows about 340,000 distinct CDR3 sequences, just under 30% of them singletons. Per the germline V gene, CDR1 is MNHNS and CDR2 is SASEGT. The CDR3 is made up of 16 amino acids. With 4 bases clipped from V and 2 bases from J, the junction kept 1 base outside the gene matches. This specimen comes from a study of T cell repertoires in cytomegalovirus infection. As for the study in general: Shared public TCR beta signatures pointed to both CMV infection and a matching HLA type.

General observations from the study: In two of eight donors, the top clonotype was HLA-C-restricted CMV-specific.

The sequencing here drew on cultured PBMCs, taken from culture after CMV antigen stimulation. The TCR comes from a human donor in good health (CMV status not recorded). Some clones in this sample may be carry-over from other donors' samples. J is TRBJ2-3 and V is TRBV6-1; TRBD2 aligns across 15 bases. For the CDR3, the DNA is TGTGCCAGCAGTGGGACTAGCGGGGGGGCCACAGATACGCAGTATTTT. Its translation: CASSGTSGGATDTQYF.